This T cell receptor (beta chain) was obtained from a study of T-cell memory formation after mild COVID-19. Turning to the study itself: TCR clusters were largely donor specific. General observations from the study: Contracting CD4+ clones were located mainly in CM and EM, and CD8+ clones in EMRA.

V lost 3 bases, J lost 2 bases, and 11 bases lay in between. CDR1 is SEHNR and CDR2 is FQNEAQ in the germline V gene (reference sequence). This CDR3 region has 14 residues. As regards this clonotype: Its target is not known.

Each CDR3 protein gets one entry after TCRdb re-called the 5' RACE reads with MiXCR. In the table there are about 390,000 distinct CDR3 sequences, approximately 15% of which are singletons. Material for sequencing was PBMCs or a T cell subset sorted from them (not recorded which). This sequence was found in a man younger than 30 who had mild COVID-19 (a few samples of this study predate the infection). Cell type and time point are not known. The chain is built from TRBV7-9 and TRBJ2-7, with D uncertain. DNA of the CDR3: TGTGCCAGCAGCTTCTCAGGACGGGCCTACGAGCAGTACGTC. Protein product: CASSFSGRAYEQYV.